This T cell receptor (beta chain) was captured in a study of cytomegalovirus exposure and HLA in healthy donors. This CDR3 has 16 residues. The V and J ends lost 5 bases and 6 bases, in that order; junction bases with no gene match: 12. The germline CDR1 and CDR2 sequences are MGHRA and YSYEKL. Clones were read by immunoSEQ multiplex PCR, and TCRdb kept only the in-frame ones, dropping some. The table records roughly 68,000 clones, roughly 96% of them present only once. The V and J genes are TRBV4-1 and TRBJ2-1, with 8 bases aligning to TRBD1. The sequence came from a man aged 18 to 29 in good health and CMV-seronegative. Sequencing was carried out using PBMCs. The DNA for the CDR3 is TGCGCCAGCAGCTCACCCACGGGACAGGTAATCAATGAGCAGTTCTTC. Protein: CASSSPTGQVINEQFF.